The 18 T cell receptor beta chains below were found in one sample sequenced in a study of CD8 T cells in Susac syndrome. Random hexamers served to reverse transcribe roughly 0.45 to 1 ug RNA. From the immunoSEQ multiplex PCR reads, TCRdb called clonotypes with MiXCR, one entry per CDR3 protein. Among about 200,000 distinct CDR3 sequences listed, roughly 92% were seen once. Input material: CD4+ T cells from PBMCs. Every receptor here comes from a human donor in good health.

This clonotype was observed once. CDR3 sequence reads: CSAGGFGNYGYTF. The DNA of the CDR3 is TGCAGTGCTGGGGGGTTCGGCAACTATGGCTACACCTTC. V usage is TRBV20-1 and J usage is TRBJ1-2; D might be TRBD1 (5 bases). Germline values: CDR1 DFQATT, CDR2 SNEGSKA (reference sequence). There are 13 residues in the CDR3. Deletions cut 5 bases from V and 2 bases from J, with 12 bases between.

The chain employs TRBV12-3 or TRBV12-4 and TRBJ1-2; no reliable D call. The CDR3 totals 14 residues. Trimming removed 3 bases from V and 3 bases from J, with 11 bases in between. CDR3 in DNA: TGTGCCAGCAGTTTCGAAGGGAGGGACTATGGCTACACCTTC. It codes for CASSFEGRDYGYTF.

This clonotype was counted once. The J gene is TRBJ1-5, the V gene TRBV15; D unresolved. CDR3 size: 12 residues. Trimming removed 3 bases from V and 10 bases from J, with 10 bases in between. The germline gives CDR1 LNHNV, CDR2 YYDKDF (reference sequence). The CDR3 reads CATSRPPTPQHF. CDR3 nucleotide sequence: TGTGCCACCAGCAGGCCACCCACACCCCAGCATTTT.

This clonotype has only one observation. The chain combines TRBV5-1 with TRBJ1-1, with TRBD1 as a possible D gene (6 bases). Looked up from germline, CDR1 is SGHRS and CDR2 is YFSETQ. The CDR3 runs to 14 residues. The V end lost 2 bases, the J end lost 5 bases, and 13 bases lay between the germline ends. The CDR3 protein is CASSFEQGSTEAFF. The DNA for the CDR3 is TGCGCCAGCAGCTTTGAACAGGGATCTACTGAAGCTTTCTTT.

This clonotype has a handful of counts. The chain uses TRBV23-1 and TRBJ2-3; 10 nucleotides match TRBD1. TRBV23-1 is reported as an ORF; its role is uncertain. The V gene end was trimmed by 6 bases and the J gene end by 5 bases; junction bases not matched to a gene: 5. The CDR3 is 14 amino acids. In DNA, the CDR3 is TGCGCCAGCAGAACCGGGACAGGGGTAGATACGCAGTATTTT. Amino acid sequence: CASRTGTGVDTQYF.

This clonotype was picked up a small number of times. This chain uses TRBV29-1 with TRBJ1-2; tentatively, D is TRBD1 (5 bases). Trimming left V 5 bases short and J 4 bases short, with 14 bases between. This CDR3 has 13 amino acids. Germline loops: CDR1 SQVTM, CDR2 ANQGSEA. CDR3 amino acids: CSVTRQNLYGYTF. As DNA, the CDR3 is TGCAGCGTTACCCGACAGAACCTCTATGGCTACACCTTC.

This clonotype was observed a single time. The gene calls are TRBV13 and TRBJ2-3, with D perhaps being TRBD1 or TRBD2 (5 bases each). Germline V lookup: CDR1 PRHDT, CDR2 FYEKMQ (reference sequence). With 3 bases removed from V and 2 bases from J, the gap between germline ends came to 9 bases. The CDR3 has 14 residues. The CDR3 here is CASSLTGPTDTQYF. CDR3 DNA sequence: TGTGCCAGCAGCTTGACGGGACCCACAGATACGCAGTATTTT.

The J gene is TRBJ1-1, the V gene TRBV29-1; D perhaps matches TRBD1 (6 bases). The CDR3 is 13 residues long. Trimming cost V 4 bases and J 0 bases, with 9 bases left between them. Germline assignment: CDR1 SQVTM and CDR2 ANQGSEA. The CDR3 region is CSVGGGMNTEAFF. CDR3 DNA sequence: TGCAGCGTTGGGGGGGGCATGAACACTGAAGCTTTCTTT.

This clonotype was seen a single time. The chain combines TRBV30 with TRBJ1-1, with D uncertain. CDR1 and CDR2 (germline): GTSNPN, SVGIG (reference sequence). Trimming took off 3 bases at V and 1 base at J, with 9 bases between the two ends. This CDR3 is 13 amino acids long. The CDR3 spells CAWRRTANTEAFF. The CDR3 DNA sequence: TGTGCCTGGAGACGTACAGCGAACACTGAAGCTTTCTTT.

This chain uses TRBV29-1 with TRBJ2-1, with D perhaps matching TRBD1 (5 bases). Germline CDR1 reads SQVTM; CDR2 reads ANQGSEA. V was shortened by 7 bases and J by 14 bases, with 12 bases between the two germline ends. This CDR3 has 9 amino acids. The DNA of the CDR3 is TGCAGCGGGGGCAACAGCGAGTTCTTC. As protein: CSGGNSEFF.

This chain links TRBV20-1 with TRBJ2-2; 7 positions match TRBD2. With V trimmed by 3 bases and J by 7 bases, 5 bases remained unmatched. This CDR3 is 13 amino acids long. In germline, CDR1 is DFQATT, CDR2 SNEGSKA (reference sequence). The CDR3 loop is CSASGRVYGELFF. CDR3 DNA: TGCAGTGCTAGTGGGAGGGTTTACGGGGAGCTGTTTTTT.

The rearrangement links TRBV5-1 to TRBJ1-3, with D unresolved. Germline CDR1 SGHRS, CDR2 YFSETQ. This CDR3 has 14 amino acids. Deletions cut 0 bases from V and 2 bases from J, with 6 bases between. The CDR3 loop is CASSLGLPGNTIYF. The DNA of the CDR3 is TGCGCCAGCAGCTTGGGGCTACCTGGAAACACCATATATTTT.

The chain carries TRBV20-1 and TRBJ1-2; 9 bases align to TRBD1. The CDR3 contains 12 residues. Germline V gene sequence: CDR1 DFQATT, CDR2 SNEGSKA (reference sequence). The CDR3 protein is CSHRGRDYGYTF. CDR3 coding DNA: TGCAGCCACAGGGGGCGTGACTATGGCTACACCTTC.

The chain has TRBV29-1 and TRBJ1-2; D remains ambiguous. Germline V lookup: CDR1 SQVTM, CDR2 ANQGSEA. Trimming stripped 3 bases from V and 4 bases from J, with 9 bases between. This CDR3 is built from 12 residues. The chain's CDR3 is CSVDSAGYGYTF. The CDR3 DNA is TGCAGCGTTGACAGCGCTGGCTATGGCTACACCTTC.

The chain recombines TRBV4-1 with TRBJ2-5; the D gene is possibly TRBD2 (6 bases). The ends were cut back, 1 base at V and 5 bases at J, with 11 bases in the middle. Germline values: CDR1 MGHRA, CDR2 YSYEKL. The CDR3 spans 14 residues. CDR3 DNA sequence: TGCGCCAGCAGCCAAGCCGGGACTCCTGAGACCCAGTACTTC. Translating gives CASSQAGTPETQYF.

The sample holds a few counts of this clonotype. V gene TRBV6-1 combines with J gene TRBJ2-7; D is unclear. CDR1 and CDR2 from the germline V gene are MNHNS and SASEGT. The CDR3 totals 13 residues. The ends were cut back, 4 bases at V and 4 bases at J, with 11 bases in the middle. This CDR3 is CASSVAMSYEQYF. CDR3 in DNA: TGTGCCAGCAGTGTTGCCATGAGTTACGAGCAGTACTTC.

The V gene is TRBV28, the J gene TRBJ2-7; a weak D match, TRBD2 (6 bases). The CDR3 extends over 14 amino acids. Trimming shortened V by 7 bases and J by 4 bases, and 17 bases separated the two germline ends. Germline lookup yields CDR1 MDHEN and CDR2 SYDVKM. The CDR3 DNA sequence: TGTGCCAGCATAGCGGACTCAGCCCCATACGAGCAGTACGTC. It is translated as CASIADSAPYEQYV.

The count of this clonotype is one. The chain joins TRBV7-2 to TRBJ1-2; D gene unclear. Looked up from germline, CDR1 is SGHTA and CDR2 is FQGNSA. V lost 2 bases and J 7 bases, leaving 11 bases between the germline ends. The CDR3 is made up of 13 amino acids. The CDR3 DNA is TGTGCCAGCAGCTTATCGGCTCTAGTTGGCTACACCTTC. It encodes CASSLSALVGYTF.